This entry is about one TCR beta chain. This record belongs to a study of blood T cell repertoires in COVID-19. Study details: Sources were T cells, B-cell-depleted T cells, or PBMCs; the material itself was cDNA or gDNA.

Source study methods: Amplified reference gene primers provided the basis for estimating nucleated cell counts. Profiled with immunoSEQ multiplex PCR; TCRdb holds only in-frame clones, not every one. That table furnishes V, J and clone size, whereas the DNA furnished D and trimming. The sample carries under 200,000 clones, over 75% recorded once. The sequence was collected from a man in his 70s with acute or convalescent COVID-19. What was sequenced was peripheral blood.

The CDR3 DNA reads TGTGCCAGCAGTTCACTTACCACAGGGGGCGCGGACGAGCAGTACTTC. Translation gives CASSSLTTGGADEQYF. V is TRBV28 and J is TRBJ2-7, with TRBD1 matching 9 bases. Trimming cost V 4 bases and J 5 bases; bases outside gene matches: 12. The CDR3 length is 16 residues. The germline V gene encodes CDR1 MDHEN and CDR2 SYDVKM.